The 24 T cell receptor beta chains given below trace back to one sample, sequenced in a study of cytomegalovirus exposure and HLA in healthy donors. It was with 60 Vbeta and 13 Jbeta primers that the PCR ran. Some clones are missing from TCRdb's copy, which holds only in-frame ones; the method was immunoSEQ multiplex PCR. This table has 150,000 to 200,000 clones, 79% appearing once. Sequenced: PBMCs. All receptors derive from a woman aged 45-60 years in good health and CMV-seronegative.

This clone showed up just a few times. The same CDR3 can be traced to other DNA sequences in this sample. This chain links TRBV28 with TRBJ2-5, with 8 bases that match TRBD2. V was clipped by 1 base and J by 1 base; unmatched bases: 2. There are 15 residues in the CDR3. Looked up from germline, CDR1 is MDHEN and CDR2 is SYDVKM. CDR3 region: CASSLLSGGQETQYF. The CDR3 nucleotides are TGTGCCAGCAGTTTATTAAGCGGGGGCCAAGAGACCCAGTACTTC. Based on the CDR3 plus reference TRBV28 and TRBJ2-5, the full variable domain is DVKVTQSSRYLVKRTGEKVFLECVQDMDHENMFWYRQDPGLGLRLIYFSYDVKMKEKGDIPEGYSVSREKKERFSLILESASTNQTSMYLCASSLLSGGQETQYFGPGTRLLVL.

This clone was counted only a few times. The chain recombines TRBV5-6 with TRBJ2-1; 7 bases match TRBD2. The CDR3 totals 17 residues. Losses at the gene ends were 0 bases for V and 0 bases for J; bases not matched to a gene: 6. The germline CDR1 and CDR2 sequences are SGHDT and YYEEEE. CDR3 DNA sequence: TGTGCCAGCAGCTTGGGTCTTGCTAGCGGCTCCTACAATGAGCAGTTCTTC. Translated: CASSLGLASGSYNEQFF.

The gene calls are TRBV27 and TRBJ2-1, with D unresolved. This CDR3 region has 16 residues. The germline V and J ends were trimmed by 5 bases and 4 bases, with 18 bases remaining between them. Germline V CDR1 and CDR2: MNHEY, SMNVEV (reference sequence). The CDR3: CASSPTSMGAYNEQFF. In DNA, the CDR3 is TGTGCCAGCAGTCCTACCTCGATGGGCGCATACAATGAGCAGTTCTTC.

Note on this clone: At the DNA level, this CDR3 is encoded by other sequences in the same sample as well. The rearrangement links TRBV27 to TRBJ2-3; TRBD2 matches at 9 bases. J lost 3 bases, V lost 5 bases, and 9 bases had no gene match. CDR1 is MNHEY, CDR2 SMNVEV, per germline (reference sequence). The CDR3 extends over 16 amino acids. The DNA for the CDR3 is TGTGCCAGCAGTCCTTTGGCGGGAGGGGGGACAGATACGCAGTATTTT. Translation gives CASSPLAGGGTDTQYF.

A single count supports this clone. The CDR3, as DNA: TGTGCCAGCAGTTTGGGGGGGCTACAAGAGACCCAGTACTTC. As protein: CASSLGGLQETQYF. V gene TRBV28 combines with J gene TRBJ2-5; a weak D match, TRBD2 (7 bases). Germline V gives CDR1 MDHEN, CDR2 SYDVKM. There are 14 residues in the CDR3. Trimming stripped 3 bases from V and 2 bases from J, with 10 bases between.

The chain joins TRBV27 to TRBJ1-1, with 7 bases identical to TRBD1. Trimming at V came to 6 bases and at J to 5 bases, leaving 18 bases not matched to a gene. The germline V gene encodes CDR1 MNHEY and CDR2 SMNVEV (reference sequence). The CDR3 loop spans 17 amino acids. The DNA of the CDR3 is TGTGCCAGCAGGGGGATAGCAGGGGGATTTTCAGGAACTGAAGCTTTCTTT. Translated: CASRGIAGGFSGTEAFF.

Written as DNA, the CDR3 is TGTGCCAGCAGCTCACAGGGGAATGAGCAGTTCTTC. It specifies CASSSQGNEQFF. J is TRBJ2-1 and V is TRBV7-6, with 7 bases identical to TRBD1. With 4 bases clipped from V and 7 bases from J, the junction kept 1 base outside the gene matches. Per germline, CDR1 SGHVS and CDR2 FNYEAQ. The CDR3 totals 12 residues.

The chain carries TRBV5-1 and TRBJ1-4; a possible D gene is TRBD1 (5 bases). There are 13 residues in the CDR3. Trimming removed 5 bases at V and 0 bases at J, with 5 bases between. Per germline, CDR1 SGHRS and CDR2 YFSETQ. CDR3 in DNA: TGCGCCAGCAGAGGGGCAACTAATGAAAAACTGTTTTTT. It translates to CASRGATNEKLFF.

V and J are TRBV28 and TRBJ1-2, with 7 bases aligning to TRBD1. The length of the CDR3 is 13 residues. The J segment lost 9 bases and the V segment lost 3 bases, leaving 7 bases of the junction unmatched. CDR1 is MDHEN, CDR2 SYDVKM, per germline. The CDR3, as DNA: TGTGCCAGCAGTTTCACCGACAGGGATAGCTACACCTTC. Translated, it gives CASSFTDRDSYTF.

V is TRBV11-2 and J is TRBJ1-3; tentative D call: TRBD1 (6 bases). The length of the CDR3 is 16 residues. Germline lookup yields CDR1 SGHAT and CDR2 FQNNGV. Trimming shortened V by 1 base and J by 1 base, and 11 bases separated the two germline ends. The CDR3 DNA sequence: TGTGCCAGCAGCTTAGTAACAGGGCGATCTGGAAACACCATATATTTT. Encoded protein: CASSLVTGRSGNTIYF.

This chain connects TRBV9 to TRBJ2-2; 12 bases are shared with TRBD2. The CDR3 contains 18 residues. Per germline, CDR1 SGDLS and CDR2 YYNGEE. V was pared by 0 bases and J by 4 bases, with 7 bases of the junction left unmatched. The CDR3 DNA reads TGTGCCAGCAGCGTAGTTCATGGACTAGCGGGACCCACCGGGGAGCTGTTTTTT. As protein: CASSVVHGLAGPTGELFF.

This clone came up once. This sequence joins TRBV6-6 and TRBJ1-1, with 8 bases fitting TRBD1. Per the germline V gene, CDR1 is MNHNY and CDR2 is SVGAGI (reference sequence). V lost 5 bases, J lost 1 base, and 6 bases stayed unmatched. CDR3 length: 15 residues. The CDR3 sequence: CASSPGTGWNTEAFF. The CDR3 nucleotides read TGTGCCAGCAGTCCGGGGACAGGTTGGAACACTGAAGCTTTCTTT.

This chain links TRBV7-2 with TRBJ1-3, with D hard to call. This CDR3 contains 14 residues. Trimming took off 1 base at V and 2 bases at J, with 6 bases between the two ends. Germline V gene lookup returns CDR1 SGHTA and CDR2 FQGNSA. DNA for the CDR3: TGTGCCAGCAGCTTAGGAGCCGCTGGAAACACCATATATTTT. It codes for CASSLGAAGNTIYF. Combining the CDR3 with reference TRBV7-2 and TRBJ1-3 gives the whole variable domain GAGVSQSPSNKVTEKGKDVELRCDPISGHTALYWYRQSLGQGLEFLIYFQGNSAPDKSGLPSDRFSAERTGGSVSTLTIQRTQQEDSAVYLCASSLGAAGNTIYFGEGSWLTVV.

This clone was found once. This CDR3 reads CASSLGLAGGNEQFF. DNA for the CDR3: TGTGCCAGCAGCTTGGGACTAGCGGGAGGCAATGAGCAGTTCTTC. The gene calls are TRBV7-2 and TRBJ2-1, with 15 positions matching TRBD2. Germline V lookup: CDR1 SGHTA, CDR2 FQGNSA. The CDR3 loop spans 15 amino acids. The junction had 0 bases not matched to a gene; V was cut back by 3 bases and J by 6 bases.

The CDR3 spells CASSQDLVAGGTDTQYF. As DNA, the CDR3 is TGCGCCAGCAGCCAAGATCTGGTAGCGGGTGGCACAGATACGCAGTATTTT. V gene TRBV4-3 combines with J gene TRBJ2-3; 7 positions match TRBD2. Germline CDR1 and CDR2: LGHNA and YSLEER. The junction had 7 bases not matched to a gene; V was cut back by 0 bases and J by 1 base. The CDR3 runs to 17 residues.

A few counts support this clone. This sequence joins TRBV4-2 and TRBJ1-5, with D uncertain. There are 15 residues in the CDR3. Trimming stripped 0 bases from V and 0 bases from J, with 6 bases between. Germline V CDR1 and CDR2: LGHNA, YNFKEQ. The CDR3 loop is CASSQERGSNQPQHF. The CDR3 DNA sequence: TGTGCCAGCAGCCAAGAGCGGGGTAGCAATCAGCCCCAGCATTTT.

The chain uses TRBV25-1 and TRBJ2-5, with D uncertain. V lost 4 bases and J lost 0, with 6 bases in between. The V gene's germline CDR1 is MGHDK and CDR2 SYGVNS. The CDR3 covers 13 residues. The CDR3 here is CASSVQNQETQYF. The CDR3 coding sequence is TGTGCCAGCAGTGTCCAGAACCAAGAGACCCAGTACTTC.

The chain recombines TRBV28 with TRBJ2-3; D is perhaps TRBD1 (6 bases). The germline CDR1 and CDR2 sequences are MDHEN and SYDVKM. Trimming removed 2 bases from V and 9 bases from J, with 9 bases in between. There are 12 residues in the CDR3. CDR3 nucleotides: TGTGCCAGCAGTTTACGTGGGGGCACGCAGTATTTT. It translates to CASSLRGGTQYF.

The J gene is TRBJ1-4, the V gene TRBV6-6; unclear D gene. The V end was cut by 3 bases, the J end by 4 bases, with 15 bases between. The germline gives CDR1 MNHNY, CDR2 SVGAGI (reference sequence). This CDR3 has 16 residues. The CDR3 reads CASSYTPGLINEKLFF. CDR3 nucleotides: TGTGCCAGCAGTTATACTCCAGGCCTGATTAATGAAAAACTGTTTTTT.

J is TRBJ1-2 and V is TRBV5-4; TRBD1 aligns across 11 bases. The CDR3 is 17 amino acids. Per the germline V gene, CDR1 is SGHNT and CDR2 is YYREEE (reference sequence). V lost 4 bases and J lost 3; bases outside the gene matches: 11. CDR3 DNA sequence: TGTGCCAGCAGCAGGGACAGGGGGATGCTAAACGACTATGGCTACACCTTC. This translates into CASSRDRGMLNDYGYTF.

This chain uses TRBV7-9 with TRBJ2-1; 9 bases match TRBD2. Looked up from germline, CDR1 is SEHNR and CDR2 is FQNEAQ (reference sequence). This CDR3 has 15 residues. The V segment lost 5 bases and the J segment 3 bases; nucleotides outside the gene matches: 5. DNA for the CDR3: TGTGCCAGCAGCCGCGGGGGGGCGGTCTACAATGAGCAGTTCTTC. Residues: CASSRGGAVYNEQFF.

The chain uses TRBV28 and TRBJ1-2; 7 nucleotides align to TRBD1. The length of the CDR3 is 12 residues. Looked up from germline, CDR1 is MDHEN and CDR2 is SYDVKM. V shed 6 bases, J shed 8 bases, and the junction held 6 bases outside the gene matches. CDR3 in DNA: TGTGCCAGCAGAGTCACAGGGGAAGGCTACACCTTC. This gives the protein CASRVTGEGYTF.

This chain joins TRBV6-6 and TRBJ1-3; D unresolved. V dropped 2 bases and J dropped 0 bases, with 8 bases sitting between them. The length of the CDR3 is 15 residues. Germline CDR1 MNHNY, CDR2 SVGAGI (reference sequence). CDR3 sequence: CASSYILSSGNTIYF. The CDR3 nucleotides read TGTGCCAGCAGTTACATCCTGAGCTCTGGAAACACCATATATTTT.

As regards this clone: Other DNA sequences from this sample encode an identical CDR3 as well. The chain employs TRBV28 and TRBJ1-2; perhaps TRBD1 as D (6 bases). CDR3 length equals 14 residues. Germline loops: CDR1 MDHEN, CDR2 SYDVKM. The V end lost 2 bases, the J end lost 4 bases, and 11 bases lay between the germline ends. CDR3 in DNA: TGTGCCAGCAGTTTAGGCCAGGGGAGCTATGGCTACACCTTC. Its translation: CASSLGQGSYGYTF.